The 18 T cell receptor beta chains below come from one sample, sequenced in a study of blood T cell repertoires in COVID-19. Method: immunoSEQ multiplex PCR; TCRdb's copy keeps in-frame clones and lacks some. The sample lists some 490,000 clones, roughly nine tenths occurring once. Sequencing was carried out using PBMCs or T cells enriched from blood (not recorded which). The receptor source for this set is a woman in her fifties or sixties who had recovered from COVID-19.

V usage is TRBV7-7 and J usage is TRBJ2-2, with 11 bases matching TRBD2. The length of the CDR3 is 20 residues. V shed 4 bases and J 5 bases; nucleotides not matched to a gene: 18. CDR1 is SSHAT, CDR2 FNYEAQ, per germline (reference sequence). For the CDR3, the DNA is TGTGCCAGCAGCTCCCGGCTAGCGGGGGGTACAGCCGCGGGGACCGGGGAGCTGTTTTTT. It specifies CASSSRLAGGTAAGTGELFF.

The V and J genes are TRBV2 and TRBJ1-5; TRBD1 is a possible D gene (5 bases). The CDR3 extends over 15 amino acids. V was pared by 1 base and J by 5 bases, with 12 bases between. Germline V gives CDR1 SNHLY, CDR2 FYNNEI. This chain's CDR3 is CASSEVPGGDQPQHF. The CDR3 bases are TGTGCCAGCAGTGAAGTCCCAGGAGGGGATCAGCCCCAGCATTTT.

This clone was observed a single time. The chain employs TRBV13 and TRBJ1-3, with TRBD1 identical over 7 bases. CDR3 length: 13 residues. Germline CDR1 reads PRHDT; CDR2 reads FYEKMQ (reference sequence). The ends lost 8 bases at V and 4 bases at J; junction bases unmatched: 5. This CDR3 reads CASLTGWGNTIYF. In DNA form, the CDR3 reads TGTGCCAGCCTGACAGGGTGGGGAAACACCATATATTTT.

CDR3 nucleotides: TGTGCCAGCAGCTTGGAAAGGGGGATCAGCTCACCCCTCCACTTT. Translation: CASSLERGISSPLHF. V gene TRBV5-6 combines with J gene TRBJ1-6, with D maybe TRBD1 (6 bases). The CDR3 has 15 residues. The germline CDR1 and CDR2 sequences are SGHDT and YYEEEE. Trimming pared 0 bases from V and 10 bases from J, leaving 14 bases between.

The genes are TRBV11-2 and TRBJ2-7; 10 positions agree with TRBD2. Germline CDR1 is SGHAT and CDR2 is FQNNGV. Trimming at V came to 3 bases and at J to 1 base, leaving 3 bases not matched to a gene. CDR3 size: 15 residues. The CDR3 DNA follows: TGTGCCAGCAGCTTGAGTAGCGGGGGGTCCTACGAGCAGTACTTC. It is translated as CASSLSSGGSYEQYF.

This clone was seen just once. J is TRBJ1-3 and V is TRBV2; weak D call: TRBD1 (5 bases). The CDR3 is 15 amino acids. The germline V gene has CDR1 SNHLY and CDR2 FYNNEI. The V end was cut by 6 bases, the J end by 0 bases, with 12 bases between. This CDR3 reads CASSLQARSGNTIYF. CDR3 nucleotide sequence: TGTGCCAGCAGCTTACAGGCGCGCTCTGGAAACACCATATATTTT.

This clone was observed a few times. V usage is TRBV5-4 and J usage is TRBJ2-2; unclear D gene. The CDR3 sequence is 11 residues long. The V gene's germline CDR1 is SGHNT and CDR2 YYREEE (reference sequence). V was pared by 7 bases and J by 7 bases, with 8 bases between. The CDR3 sequence: CASLFGGELFF. Here the CDR3 DNA reads TGTGCCAGCCTTTTCGGCGGGGAGCTGTTTTTT.

The chain uses TRBV7-6 and TRBJ2-5; 7 bases fit TRBD2. Germline V gene data show CDR1 as SGHVS and CDR2 as FNYEAQ. The CDR3 is 15 amino acids. V lost 5 bases, J lost 0 bases, and 6 bases stayed unmatched. CDR3 loop: CASSAAAGYQETQYF. CDR3 DNA sequence: TGTGCCAGCAGCGCGGCAGCGGGGTACCAAGAGACCCAGTACTTC.

This rearrangement joins TRBV6-6 to TRBJ2-3; 7 bases agree with TRBD2. The germline V gene has CDR1 MNHNY and CDR2 SVGAGI (reference sequence). V shed 4 bases and J 3 bases; nucleotides not matched to a gene: 1. The CDR3 runs 13 residues. CDR3 region: CASSWGGTDTQYF. In DNA form, the CDR3 reads TGTGCCAGCAGTTGGGGGGGTACAGATACGCAGTATTTT.

The chain links TRBV24-1 to TRBJ1-3; the D gene is possibly TRBD1 (6 bases). V shed 4 bases and J shed 2 bases, with 11 bases lying between them. The CDR3 is made up of 15 amino acids. Germline assignment: CDR1 KGHDR and CDR2 SFDVKD. This CDR3 reads CATSDPGDPGNTIYF. In DNA, the CDR3 is TGTGCCACCAGTGACCCAGGGGACCCTGGAAACACCATATATTTT.

The chain employs TRBV5-1 and TRBJ2-1, with 8 bases that match TRBD1. The CDR3 runs to 15 residues. Germline V lookup: CDR1 SGHRS, CDR2 YFSETQ. The V segment lost 2 bases and the J segment 9 bases; nucleotides outside the gene matches: 10. The CDR3 DNA reads as TGCGCCAGCAGCTTTCGTCCAGGGGGCTTCGGTGAGCAGTTCTTC. Translation gives CASSFRPGGFGEQFF.

The chain carries TRBV27 and TRBJ1-5; perhaps TRBD1 as D (5 bases). Trimming stripped 4 bases from V and 7 bases from J, with 14 bases between. Per germline, CDR1 MNHEY and CDR2 SMNVEV (reference sequence). CDR3 length: 14 residues. The CDR3 reads CASSSGLMGQPQHF. Written as DNA, the CDR3 is TGTGCCAGCAGTTCAGGGCTAATGGGGCAGCCCCAGCATTTT.

This rearrangement joins TRBV10-3 to TRBJ2-6; no clear D gene. CDR1 and CDR2 from the germline V gene are ENHRY and SYGVKD. Between the trimmed V and J ends, which lost 0 bases and 2 bases, there was a span of 14 bases. This CDR3 comprises 18 residues. As DNA, the CDR3 is TGTGCCATCAGTGAGTCGGGCAGAAGCCCAACTGGGGCCAACGTCCTGACTTTC. Translation: CAISESGRSPTGANVLTF.

This clone showed up just a few times. Other DNA sequences within the sample encode an identical CDR3. This chain links TRBV18 with TRBJ1-5; 8 nucleotides line up with TRBD1. Germline V lookup: CDR1 KGHSH, CDR2 LQKENI. V lost 2 bases, J lost 6 bases, and 3 bases stayed unmatched. The length of the CDR3 is 14 residues. The CDR3 DNA sequence: TGTGCCAGCTCACCAGACAGGGGAGGTCAGCCCCAGCATTTT. As protein: CASSPDRGGQPQHF.

V and J are TRBV13 and TRBJ2-7, with D possibly being TRBD1 (6 bases). Trimming shortened V by 4 bases and J by 5 bases, and 18 bases separated the two germline ends. The CDR3 has 15 amino acids. Germline CDR1 PRHDT, CDR2 FYEKMQ (reference sequence). CDR3 coding DNA: TGTGCCAGCAGCTCCAGACAGACAGGACTCCACGAGCAGTACGTC. It encodes CASSSRQTGLHEQYV.

In nucleotides, the CDR3 is TGTGCCAGCAGTTACTCGAACCTTCAGGGTCACAATGGCTACACCTTC. Amino acid sequence: CASSYSNLQGHNGYTF. V gene TRBV6-6 combines with J gene TRBJ1-2; weak D call: TRBD1 (5 bases). V was pared by 0 bases and J by 6 bases, with 17 bases between. The germline V gene encodes CDR1 MNHNY and CDR2 SVGAGI (reference sequence). The CDR3 has 16 amino acids.

The chain combines TRBV18 with TRBJ1-6; D is unresolved. V shed 5 bases and J shed 7 bases, with 15 bases lying between them. The CDR3 is 15 residues long. The V gene's germline CDR1 is KGHSH and CDR2 LQKENI. The CDR3 nucleotides are TGTGCCAGCTCAGAAAGACCCGGGGAAAATTCACCCCTCCACTTT. Translation: CASSERPGENSPLHF.

The chain carries TRBV15 and TRBJ1-4, with 11 positions matching TRBD1. Germline V gene data show CDR1 as LNHNV and CDR2 as YYDKDF (reference sequence). J lost 0 bases, V lost 3 bases, and 9 bases had no gene match. This CDR3 contains 19 residues. The CDR3 region has the DNA TGTGCCACCAGCAGTATTATCCCGGGACAGGGGGCAACTAATGAAAAACTGTTTTTT. Translating it yields CATSSIIPGQGATNEKLFF.